This T cell receptor (beta chain) is from a study of T cell responses to AZD1222 COVID-19 vaccine. Overall study results and limits: It should be noted that donors were predominantly white British and more often female, and clonal diversity was possibly underestimated.

This clone came up once. Its target is unknown. Germline assignment: CDR1 LNHDA and CDR2 SQIVND (reference sequence). Trimming at V came to 10 bases and at J to 2 bases, leaving 7 bases not matched to a gene. This CDR3 has 14 residues. Measured with immunoSEQ multiplex PCR; TCRdb has only the in-frame clones, and not every one. The table has around 140,000 clones, about 93% seen once. This receptor was taken from an adult in good health. Sequences were derived from peripheral blood, sampled on day 0 of AZD1222 vaccination. The chain couples TRBV19 to TRBJ2-3, with 9 bases that match TRBD2. The CDR3 spells CAISTSGLTDTQYF. For the CDR3, the DNA is TGTGCCATTTCGACTAGCGGACTCACAGATACGCAGTATTTT.